The TCR beta chain described here comes from a study of monozygotic twins with inflammatory bowel disease. The CDR3 totals 18 residues. Every TCR library drew on about 3.5 ug of total RNA. For each CDR3 protein, TCRdb gives one entry from its re-call of the 5' RACE reads, without DNA. The table gives about 110,000 distinct CDR3 sequences; the top ten clones make up 12% of it. Input material: blood. The TCR originated in a human donor with ulcerative colitis or Crohn's disease, or a healthy co-twin of an affected twin (not recorded which). J is TRBJ1-5 and V is TRBV21-1. TRBV21-1 is marked as a pseudogene. CDR3 sequence reads: CASSKDFSLGVVKQPQHF.